These 27 T cell receptor beta chains originate from one sample sequenced in a study of STAT5B mutations in CD4+ large granular lymphocyte leukemia. Repertoires were generated with immunoSEQ multiplex PCR, while TCRdb's copy carries only in-frame clones and drops some. Of more than 30,000 clones in the sample, about 81% were seen once. Sequenced: CD4+ T cells from blood buffy coats. Source of these receptors: a human donor in good health.

The V and J genes are TRBV5-4 and TRBJ2-3; the D call may be TRBD1 or TRBD2 (5 bases each). The V and J ends lost 4 bases and 2 bases respectively, with 14 bases between them. The CDR3 extends over 15 amino acids. CDR1 and CDR2 (germline): SGHNT, YYREEE (reference sequence). In nucleotides, the CDR3 is TGTGCCAGCAGCCCGAGGGGTATAGACACAGATACGCAGTATTTT. It translates to CASSPRGIDTDTQYF.

This chain joins TRBV13 and TRBJ1-1, with TRBD1 matching 7 bases. Per the germline V gene, CDR1 is PRHDT and CDR2 is FYEKMQ (reference sequence). The CDR3 length is 11 residues. V lost 3 bases to trimming and J lost 13 bases; unmatched junction nucleotides: 5. Here the CDR3 reads CASSFDRAGFF. CDR3 nucleotide sequence: TGTGCCAGCAGCTTTGACAGGGCCGGTTTCTTT.

This chain uses TRBV4-1 with TRBJ1-3; D ambiguous. Trimming took off 1 base at V and 1 base at J, with 8 bases between the two ends. CDR1 is MGHRA and CDR2 is YSYEKL in the germline V gene. This CDR3 has 15 residues. CDR3 amino acids: CASSQGTASGNTIYF. For the CDR3, the DNA is TGCGCCAGCAGCCAAGGGACGGCTTCTGGAAACACCATATATTTT.

The CDR3 sequence: CASSLSPQPGEKLFF. Here the CDR3 DNA reads TGTGCCAGCAGCCTTAGTCCCCAACCGGGTGAAAAACTGTTTTTT. This chain connects TRBV5-5 to TRBJ1-4; D gene uncertain. Germline V CDR1 and CDR2: SGHKS, YYEKEE (reference sequence). V lost 4 bases and J lost 7, with 17 bases in between. The CDR3 contains 15 residues.

This clone has a single count. The chain recombines TRBV13 with TRBJ2-7, with D uncertain. The CDR3 has 11 residues. The germline V gene encodes CDR1 PRHDT and CDR2 FYEKMQ (reference sequence). V was clipped by 1 base and J by 7 bases, with 5 bases between them. The CDR3 DNA reads TGTGCCAGCAGCTTAGTTGGAGAGCAGTACTTC. Amino acid sequence: CASSLVGEQYF.

The rearrangement uses TRBV6-5 and TRBJ2-4; TRBD1 matches at 10 bases. V lost 5 bases, J lost 5 bases, and 3 bases stayed unmatched. The CDR3 sequence is 14 residues long. Germline CDR1 reads MNHEY; CDR2 reads SVGAGI. CDR3 sequence reads: CASSDRGRQNIQYF. The CDR3 nucleotides are TGTGCCAGCAGTGACAGGGGGCGACAAAACATTCAGTACTTC.

The rearrangement joins TRBV29-1 to TRBJ2-3, with 14 bases that match TRBD2. This CDR3 comprises 16 residues. Looked up from germline, CDR1 is SQVTM and CDR2 is ANQGSEA. V shed 8 bases and J 2 bases; nucleotides not matched to a gene: 9. Here the CDR3 reads CSSSGGLAGATDTQYF. CDR3 coding DNA: TGCAGCTCCTCCGGGGGACTAGCGGGAGCCACAGATACGCAGTATTTT.

V gene TRBV27 combines with J gene TRBJ2-7; tentative D call: TRBD2 (6 bases). The CDR3 covers 12 residues. From germline, CDR1 is MNHEY and CDR2 SMNVEV (reference sequence). V lost 11 bases to trimming and J lost 4 bases, with 15 bases between them. The CDR3 DNA is TGTGCCTCTAGAGCCGGGGGATACGAGCAGTACTTC. Protein sequence: CASRAGGYEQYF.

This clone was detected only a few times. The chain couples TRBV6-1 to TRBJ1-1; no firm D call. In germline, CDR1 is MNHNS, CDR2 SASEGT. V was pared by 0 bases and J by 10 bases, with 12 bases between. The CDR3 runs to 13 residues. The CDR3 coding sequence is TGTGCCAGCAGTGAAGCTCCCCGGGGAAGAGCTTTCTTT. Translation gives CASSEAPRGRAFF.

The chain joins TRBV4-2 to TRBJ2-7; 9 nucleotides line up with TRBD1. V trimming: 1 base; J trimming: 2 bases; junction bases outside the gene matches: 6. The CDR3 totals 16 residues. CDR1 and CDR2 from the germline V gene are LGHNA and YNFKEQ. DNA of the CDR3: TGTGCCAGCAGCCAAGTAGGACAGGGGAGCCCCTACGAGCAGTACTTC. Translation gives CASSQVGQGSPYEQYF.

This rearrangement joins TRBV4-1 to TRBJ2-5, with TRBD2 matching 9 bases. The CDR3 covers 17 residues. Trimming cost V 0 bases and J 5 bases; bases outside gene matches: 10. The germline gives CDR1 MGHRA, CDR2 YSYEKL. The CDR3 nucleotides read TGCGCCAGCAGCCAAGATCGGGGGCGGGGGGGCGGTGAGACCCAGTACTTC. Translated, it gives CASSQDRGRGGGETQYF.

The rearrangement joins TRBV5-1 to TRBJ2-5; 12 nucleotides line up with TRBD1. The CDR3 runs 15 residues. V trimming: 2 bases; J trimming: 5 bases; junction bases outside the gene matches: 4. Germline lookup yields CDR1 SGHRS and CDR2 YFSETQ. CDR3 coding DNA: TGCGCCAGCAGCTTCGGGACAGGGGGCCGGGAGACCCAGTACTTC. Its translation is CASSFGTGGRETQYF.

The rearrangement joins TRBV7-2 to TRBJ1-3; D not resolved. CDR1 SGHTA and CDR2 FQGNSA come from the germline V gene. The CDR3 contains 15 residues. Deletions cut 2 bases from V and 0 bases from J, with 8 bases between. The CDR3 sequence: CASSLLVYSGNTIYF. The CDR3 DNA reads TGTGCCAGCAGCTTATTAGTCTACTCTGGAAACACCATATATTTT.

This clone has a handful of counts. This CDR3 is CASSLQGPYNSPLHF. The CDR3 DNA reads TGTGCCAGCAGTCTACAGGGTCCCTATAATTCACCCCTCCACTTT. This sequence joins TRBV2 and TRBJ1-6, with a weak D call TRBD1 (6 bases). The V end was cut by 5 bases, the J end by 2 bases, with 10 bases between. The CDR3 has 15 residues. CDR1 SNHLY and CDR2 FYNNEI come from the germline V gene.

The V call is TRBV4-3, the J call TRBJ2-5; 7 bases match TRBD1. The length of the CDR3 is 17 residues. J gave up 2 bases and V 1 base, and 10 bases lay outside the gene matches. CDR1 is LGHNA and CDR2 is YSLEER in the germline V gene. The CDR3 DNA is TGCGCCAGCAGCCAAGCGGCCCGGACAGGTATACAAGAGACCCAGTACTTC. Its translation is CASSQAARTGIQETQYF.

The gene calls are TRBV4-1 and TRBJ2-7, with 10 bases lining up with TRBD1. Germline V gene data show CDR1 as MGHRA and CDR2 as YSYEKL. The CDR3 runs to 16 residues. V dropped 3 bases and J dropped 6; count of bases not matched to a gene: 11. Here the CDR3 DNA reads TGCGCCAGCAGCCATTTGGGGGCCGGGACAGGGGTCGAGCAGTACTTC. This translates into CASSHLGAGTGVEQYF.

This clone was seen just once. The rearrangement joins TRBV4-1 to TRBJ2-3; TRBD1 matches 12 bases. There are 14 residues in the CDR3. The J segment lost 10 bases and the V segment lost 0 bases, leaving 2 bases of the junction unmatched. Germline V gene sequence: CDR1 MGHRA, CDR2 YSYEKL. CDR3 in amino acids: CASSQEGTGGAQYF. The DNA of the CDR3 is TGCGCCAGCAGCCAAGAGGGGACAGGGGGCGCGCAGTATTTT.

The chain carries TRBV19 and TRBJ2-7; D is uncertain. From germline, CDR1 is LNHDA and CDR2 SQIVND (reference sequence). The CDR3 has 13 amino acids. V was pared by 7 bases and J by 4 bases, with 14 bases between. The CDR3 DNA reads TGTGCCAGTACCAGGCAGGTGGGTTACGAGCAGTACTTC. This codes for CASTRQVGYEQYF.

This clone was seen once. As DNA, the CDR3 is TGTGCCAGTAGTATAGTGCCGGGTCTCCAAGCAGGGGCGCAGTATTTT. Translated, it gives CASSIVPGLQAGAQYF. This chain uses TRBV19 with TRBJ2-3; D may be TRBD1 (6 bases). V was shortened by 1 base and J by 10 bases, with 21 bases between the two germline ends. CDR3 length: 16 amino acids. The germline gives CDR1 LNHDA, CDR2 SQIVND (reference sequence).

The genes are TRBV4-1 and TRBJ1-1; TRBD1 matches 12 bases. The germline CDR1 and CDR2 sequences are MGHRA and YSYEKL. The ends lost 4 bases at V and 3 bases at J; junction bases unmatched: 6. The CDR3 spans 16 residues. The CDR3: CASSLPGQGADTEAFF. The CDR3 DNA follows: TGCGCCAGCAGCCTGCCGGGACAGGGGGCTGACACTGAAGCTTTCTTT.

The chain recombines TRBV10-1 with TRBJ2-1; 7 nucleotides match TRBD1. V lost 4 bases to trimming and J lost 0 bases; unmatched junction nucleotides: 6. The CDR3 extends over 16 amino acids. The germline V gene has CDR1 WNHNN and CDR2 SYGVQD (reference sequence). In DNA, the CDR3 is TGCGCCAGCAGTGCATTACAGGGGCTCTCCTACAATGAGCAGTTCTTC. Translation: CASSALQGLSYNEQFF.

This sequence joins TRBV23-1 and TRBJ2-3; D is unclear. TRBV23-1 is noted as an ORF with a role that remains uncertain. This CDR3 spans 18 amino acids. The ends were cut back, 2 bases at V and 2 bases at J, with 20 bases in the middle. CDR3 DNA: TGCGCCAGCAGTCAAAACAGTTACCCCAGTAGCTTCACAGATACGCAGTATTTT. Residues: CASSQNSYPSSFTDTQYF.

The chain has TRBV15 and TRBJ2-5; D uncertain. V lost 0 bases and J 6 bases, leaving 8 bases between the germline ends. Germline-derived CDR1 and CDR2 are LNHNV and YYDKDF (reference sequence). The CDR3 covers 13 residues. The CDR3 nucleotides read TGTGCCACCAGCAGAGATCTCGTCCAGACCCAGTACTTC. Protein sequence: CATSRDLVQTQYF.

This sequence joins TRBV19 and TRBJ2-1, with TRBD1 as a possible D gene (6 bases). Trimming stripped 3 bases from V and 0 bases from J, with 6 bases between. The CDR3 covers 14 residues. Germline V gene sequence: CDR1 LNHDA, CDR2 SQIVND (reference sequence). The CDR3 here is CASSMDSSYNEQFF. The DNA for the CDR3 is TGTGCCAGTAGTATGGACAGCTCCTACAATGAGCAGTTCTTC.

This chain connects TRBV4-2 to TRBJ1-4; TRBD1 agrees at 10 bases. J was trimmed by 8 bases and V by 1 base; bases with no gene match: 4. In germline, CDR1 is LGHNA, CDR2 YNFKEQ. This CDR3 has 15 amino acids. The CDR3 loop is CASSQVGTGVEKLFF. The CDR3 DNA follows: TGTGCCAGCAGCCAAGTAGGGACAGGGGTGGAAAAACTGTTTTTT.

The chain has TRBV2 and TRBJ2-1; 7 bases line up with TRBD1. The ends lost 4 bases at V and 4 bases at J; junction bases unmatched: 7. The CDR3 contains 15 residues. CDR1 SNHLY and CDR2 FYNNEI come from the germline V gene. CDR3 sequence reads: CASSVTRQGYNEQFF. DNA for the CDR3: TGTGCCAGCAGTGTTACTCGACAGGGTTACAATGAGCAGTTCTTC.

V and J are TRBV29-1 and TRBJ1-1; D gene ambiguous. Germline CDR1 reads SQVTM; CDR2 reads ANQGSEA. The CDR3 consists of 13 residues. V was shortened by 4 bases and J by 8 bases, with 17 bases between the two germline ends. DNA of the CDR3: TGCAGCGTTGGTTGGACGGCGGGCGGGGAAGCTTTCTTT. It specifies CSVGWTAGGEAFF.